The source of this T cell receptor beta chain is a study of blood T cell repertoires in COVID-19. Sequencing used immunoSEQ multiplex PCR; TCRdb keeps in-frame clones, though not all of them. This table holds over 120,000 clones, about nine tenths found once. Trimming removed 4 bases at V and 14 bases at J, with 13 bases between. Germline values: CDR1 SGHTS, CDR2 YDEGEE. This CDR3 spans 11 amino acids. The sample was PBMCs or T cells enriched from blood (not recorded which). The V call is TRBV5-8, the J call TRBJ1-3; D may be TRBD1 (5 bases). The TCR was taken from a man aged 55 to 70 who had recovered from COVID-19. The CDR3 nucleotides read TGTGCCAGCAGCCACAGGCCCTCCCTATATTTT. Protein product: CASSHRPSLYF.